The 20 T cell receptor beta chains below all came from one sample that was sequenced in a study of CD8 T cells in ankylosing spondylitis. TCRdb used MiXCR to reprocess the 5' RACE reads, holding one entry per CDR3 protein. The sample contains roughly 670,000 distinct CDR3 sequences, roughly 19% of which appear only once. Overall study results and limits: Apparently characteristic of ankylosing spondylitis blood was a TCR beta motif (roughly eight highly homologous variants).

Their specific antigens are unknown. The sequencing input was blood, either unsorted or a sorted T cell fraction (not recorded which). These receptors were obtained from a male donor with ankylosing spondylitis.

The rearrangement uses TRBV5-1 and TRBJ2-7; TRBD1 matches at 8 bases. This CDR3 comprises 15 residues. V was pared by 4 bases and J by 3 bases, with 9 bases of the junction left unmatched. Germline CDR1 reads SGHRS; CDR2 reads YFSETQ. The CDR3 region has the DNA TGCGCCAGCAGCCCGGGGACAGGAAAGAACTACGAGCAGTACTTC. This translates into CASSPGTGKNYEQYF.

This chain uses TRBV2 with TRBJ2-1, with D tentatively TRBD1 or TRBD2 (5 bases each). Trimming cost V 7 bases and J 5 bases, with 15 bases left between them. The germline V gene has CDR1 SNHLY and CDR2 FYNNEI. The CDR3 contains 14 residues. The CDR3 coding sequence is TGTGCCAGCACAGGGTGGGACCCTAACAATGAGCAGTTCTTC. It specifies CASTGWDPNNEQFF.

This clonotype was counted between two and nine times. The V gene is TRBV7-8, the J gene TRBJ2-5; tentative D call: TRBD1 (9 bases). Trimming removed 10 bases at V and 2 bases at J, with 32 bases between. Per the germline V gene, CDR1 is SGHVS and CDR2 is FQNEAQ. There are 19 residues in the CDR3. The CDR3 loop reads CATASIGTGRSGRQETQYF. DNA for the CDR3: TGTGCCACCGCTTCTATAGGGACAGGGCGAAGCGGGAGACAAGAGACCCAGTACTTC.

This clonotype was detected ten times or more. The chain recombines TRBV29-1 with TRBJ2-7; 11 bases map to TRBD1. This CDR3 has 11 amino acids. Germline loops: CDR1 SQVTM, CDR2 ANQGSEA. V was pared by 6 bases and J by 10 bases, with 5 bases of the junction left unmatched. CDR3 nucleotide sequence: TGCAGCGTCTATGGACAGGGGGCTCAGTACTTC. Encoded protein: CSVYGQGAQYF.

The rearrangement joins TRBV6-2 or TRBV6-3 to TRBJ1-2; 10 bases match TRBD1. The CDR3 runs to 13 residues. J gave up 9 bases and V 6 bases, and 7 bases lay outside the gene matches. Germline CDR1 is MNHEY and CDR2 is SVGEGT. As DNA, the CDR3 is TGTGCCAGCAGGTCGACAGGGGGCGGGAGCTACACCTTC. Its protein product is CASRSTGGGSYTF.

In its sample, this clonotype was seen once. The CDR3 loop is CASSSKPGTSGTQYF. The CDR3 bases are TGTGCCAGCAGCTCGAAGCCCGGGACTAGCGGTACGCAGTATTTT. The chain couples TRBV7-2 to TRBJ2-3, with TRBD2 matching 11 bases. The CDR3 is 15 residues long. V dropped 4 bases and J dropped 8; count of bases not matched to a gene: 8. The germline CDR1 and CDR2 sequences are SGHTA and FQGNSA.

This rearrangement joins TRBV5-1 to TRBJ2-7; no clear D gene. Between the trimmed V and J ends, which lost 0 bases and 0 bases, there was a span of 7 bases. This CDR3 contains 14 residues. The germline CDR1 and CDR2 sequences are SGHRS and YFSETQ. The CDR3 region has the DNA TGCGCCAGCAGCTTGGATTGGGACTCCTACGAGCAGTACTTC. Translated: CASSLDWDSYEQYF.

This clonotype appeared a few times. The CDR3 region is CASSFGVLGGVNEQFF. The DNA of the CDR3 is TGTGCCAGCAGTTTTGGGGTTTTGGGAGGGGTCAATGAGCAGTTCTTC. The V and J genes are TRBV27 and TRBJ2-1; 7 bases are a match to TRBD2. The CDR3 loop spans 16 amino acids. The trim removed 3 bases at V and 6 bases at J, leaving 11 bases unmatched. Germline V gives CDR1 MNHEY, CDR2 SMNVEV (reference sequence).

This clonotype turned up a few times. As DNA, the CDR3 is TGTGCCAGCAGCTCGTCGGGGGCTAATGAAAAACTGTTTTTT. Translated: CASSSSGANEKLFF. The chain carries TRBV7-9 and TRBJ1-4; a possible D gene is TRBD1 (5 bases). CDR1 SEHNR and CDR2 FQNEAQ come from the germline V gene (reference sequence). This CDR3 has 14 residues. V was shortened by 4 bases and J by 3 bases, with 9 bases between the two germline ends.

The chain couples TRBV12-3 or TRBV12-4 to TRBJ2-1, with D possibly being TRBD2 (5 bases). V was shortened by 5 bases and J by 8 bases, with 13 bases between the two germline ends. This CDR3 region has 13 residues. The CDR3 coding sequence is TGTGCCAGCAGTCTGCCGGGTAGCGATGAGCAGTTCTTC. As protein: CASSLPGSDEQFF.

The rearrangement links TRBV5-1 to TRBJ1-4, with 8 bases that match TRBD1. The CDR3 has 14 residues. Germline CDR1 SGHRS, CDR2 YFSETQ. Trimming at V came to 7 bases and at J to 6 bases, leaving 8 bases not matched to a gene. CDR3 in DNA: TGCGCCAGCGCCCAGACAGGGGCGGATGAAAAACTGTTTTTT. It encodes CASAQTGADEKLFF.

CDR3 sequence: CASSHLGGSYEQYF. As DNA, the CDR3 is TGCGCCAGCAGCCACTTGGGGGGCTCCTACGAGCAGTACTTC. V is TRBV4-1 and J is TRBJ2-7; D might be TRBD2 (6 bases). V was clipped by 3 bases and J by 0 bases, with 9 bases between them. CDR3 length: 14 residues. From germline, CDR1 is MGHRA and CDR2 YSYEKL.

The chain carries TRBV12-3 or TRBV12-4 and TRBJ1-4; D may be TRBD1 (6 bases). V shed 6 bases and J shed 1 base, with 12 bases lying between them. The CDR3 contains 15 residues. This chain's CDR3 is CASSPGGKTNEKLFF. The CDR3 nucleotides read TGTGCCAGCAGCCCCGGGGGCAAAACTAATGAAAAACTGTTTTTT.

The rearrangement joins TRBV9 to TRBJ2-3, with TRBD2 matching over 8 bases. The V and J ends lost 0 bases and 6 bases, in that order; junction bases with no gene match: 9. The germline CDR1 and CDR2 sequences are SGDLS and YYNGEE. The length of the CDR3 is 16 residues. The CDR3 sequence: CASSVGATSEMDTQYF. In DNA, the CDR3 is TGTGCCAGCAGCGTAGGAGCGACTAGCGAGATGGATACGCAGTATTTT.

This clonotype was detected a few times. The J gene is TRBJ2-5, the V gene TRBV25-1; D unresolved. V lost 3 bases and J 5 bases, leaving 10 bases between the germline ends. The CDR3 extends over 13 amino acids. Germline CDR1 is MGHDK and CDR2 is SYGVNS. The CDR3 DNA sequence: TGTGCCAGCAGTGATCGGGTGCGTGAGACCCAGTACTTC. Translated, it gives CASSDRVRETQYF.

The rearrangement joins TRBV10-3 to TRBJ2-7, with D possibly TRBD1 on 6 matching bases. Trimming removed 4 bases at V and 3 bases at J, with 10 bases between. Germline CDR1 is ENHRY and CDR2 is SYGVKD. The CDR3 contains 13 residues. In nucleotides, the CDR3 is TGTGCCATCAGTGGGGGGACACTCTACGAGCAGTACTTC. Amino acids: CAISGGTLYEQYF.

The sample holds a few counts of this clonotype. The rearrangement joins TRBV20-1 to TRBJ2-5, with D possibly matching TRBD2 (5 bases). The CDR3 covers 14 residues. The germline CDR1 and CDR2 sequences are DFQATT and SNEGSKA (reference sequence). V was trimmed by 2 bases and J by 5 bases, leaving 15 bases between them. This CDR3 is CSARYSSRTETQYF. The CDR3 DNA follows: TGCAGTGCTAGATATTCTAGCCGTACGGAGACCCAGTACTTC.

The chain couples TRBV28 to TRBJ1-1; 7 bases line up with TRBD1. This CDR3 is built from 15 residues. Germline V gene sequence: CDR1 MDHEN, CDR2 SYDVKM. V shed 2 bases, J shed 8 bases, and the junction held 11 bases outside the gene matches. CDR3 coding DNA: TGTGCCAGCAGTTTAATCATCCGGGACAGTGAAGAAGCTTTCTTT. Its translation: CASSLIIRDSEEAFF.

The chain couples TRBV7-6 to TRBJ2-7; 7 bases are shared with TRBD1. V lost 1 base and J lost 5; bases outside the gene matches: 5. The CDR3 runs to 14 residues. From germline, CDR1 is SGHVS and CDR2 FNYEAQ. The CDR3 region is CASSLGTGYDEQYF. CDR3 nucleotide sequence: TGTGCCAGCAGCTTAGGGACAGGATATGACGAGCAGTACTTC.

There are a few counts of this clonotype. CDR3 sequence: CASSLHSLGLNGYTF. The CDR3 DNA sequence: TGTGCCAGCAGTTTACATAGTTTGGGGTTAAATGGCTACACCTTC. The chain combines TRBV12-3 or TRBV12-4 with TRBJ1-2; D unresolved. V was pared by 2 bases and J by 6 bases, with 16 bases between. The CDR3 is 15 amino acids.